These T cell receptor beta chains were read from a single sample in a study of cytomegalovirus exposure and HLA in healthy donors. Profiling relied on immunoSEQ multiplex PCR, and the TCRdb table lists in-frame clones only, not all of them. The repertoire holds some 130,000 clones, roughly 76% seen once, with 1.3% in the top ten. Specimen: PBMCs. These receptors were collected from a woman aged 40 to 50 in good health and CMV-seronegative. Each CDR3 is given with its conserved first and last residue.

CDR3 protein	V gene	J gene
CASSQISLAPDTQYF	TRBV7-9	TRBJ2-3
CASSLTDRGEGNTEAFF	TRBV11-2	TRBJ1-1
CASSARTSQGYRNFYEQYF	TRBV11-2	TRBJ2-7
CASITTSGTSTEAFF	TRBV6-1	TRBJ1-1
CASSSLLSNRYF	TRBV5-6	TRBJ2-7
CASSRYQGAGEKLFF	TRBV4-1	TRBJ1-4
CASSPRGDQPQHF	TRBV2	TRBJ1-5
CASSLGGRGFANEKLFF	TRBV7-2	TRBJ1-4
CSSSLGTGTSSNEKLFF	TRBV7-9	TRBJ1-4
CASSAGTVSPETQYF	TRBV9	TRBJ2-5
CASRGLAGADNEQFF	TRBV19	TRBJ2-1
CASSAGEYYNSPLHF	TRBV9	TRBJ1-6
CASSLARPPNEQFF	TRBV5-6	TRBJ2-1
CASSTETSGSYNSPLHF	TRBV28	TRBJ1-6
CASSPGQGAGGGAQYF	TRBV5-1	TRBJ2-3
CASSFRLAGAYEQYF	TRBV13	TRBJ2-7
CASSYGQGNEKLFF	TRBV7-9	TRBJ1-4
CASSFRGGHGELFF	TRBV7-9	TRBJ2-2
CATPDSTGITIYF	TRBV19	TRBJ1-3
CASSSGPGGDTEAFF	TRBV19	TRBJ1-1
CASSLRQGKNNEQFF	TRBV5-6	TRBJ2-1
CASSQELLGGQPQHF	TRBV4-1	TRBJ1-5
CAISDPALSLEGADTQYF	TRBV10-3	TRBJ2-3
CASSQDLGGGGYEQFF	TRBV4-1	TRBJ2-1
CASGTQRTSGGTGELFF	TRBV12-5	TRBJ2-2
CASSPRIQGGTTEAFF	TRBV18	TRBJ1-1